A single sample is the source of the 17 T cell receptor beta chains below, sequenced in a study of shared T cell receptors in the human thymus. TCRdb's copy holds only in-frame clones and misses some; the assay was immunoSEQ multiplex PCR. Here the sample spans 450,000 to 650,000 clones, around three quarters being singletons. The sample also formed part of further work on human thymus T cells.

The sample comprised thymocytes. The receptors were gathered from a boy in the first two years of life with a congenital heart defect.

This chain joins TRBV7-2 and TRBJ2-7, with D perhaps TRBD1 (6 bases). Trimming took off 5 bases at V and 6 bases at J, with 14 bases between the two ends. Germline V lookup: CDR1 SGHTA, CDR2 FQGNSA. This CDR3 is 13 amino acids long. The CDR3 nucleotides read TGTGCCAGCAGCCCGAGGACAGTCGGCGAGCAGTACTTC. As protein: CASSPRTVGEQYF.

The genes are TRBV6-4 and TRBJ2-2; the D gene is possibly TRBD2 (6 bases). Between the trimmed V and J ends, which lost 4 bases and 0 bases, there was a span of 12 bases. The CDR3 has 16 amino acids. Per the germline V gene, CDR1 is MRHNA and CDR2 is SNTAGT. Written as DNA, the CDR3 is TGTGCCAGCAGTGGGGAGGACACCACGAACACCGGGGAGCTGTTTTTT. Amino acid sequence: CASSGEDTTNTGELFF.

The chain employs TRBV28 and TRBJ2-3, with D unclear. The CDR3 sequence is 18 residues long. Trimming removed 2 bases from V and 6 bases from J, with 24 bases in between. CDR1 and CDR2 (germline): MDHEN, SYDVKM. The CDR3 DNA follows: TGTGCCAGCAGTTTACCCTCCAAGGCGAGTGACGCCGGGGATACGCAGTATTTT. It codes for CASSLPSKASDAGDTQYF. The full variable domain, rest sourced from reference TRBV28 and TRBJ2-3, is DVKVTQSSRYLVKRTGEKVFLECVQDMDHENMFWYRQDPGLGLRLIYFSYDVKMKEKGDIPEGYSVSREKKERFSLILESASTNQTSMYLCASSLPSKASDAGDTQYFGPGTRLTVL.

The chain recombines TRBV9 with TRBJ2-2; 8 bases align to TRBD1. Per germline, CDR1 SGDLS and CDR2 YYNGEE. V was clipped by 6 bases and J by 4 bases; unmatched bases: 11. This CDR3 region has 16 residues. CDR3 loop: CASTPDRVLGTGELFF. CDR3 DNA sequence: TGTGCCAGCACCCCGGACAGGGTTTTGGGCACCGGGGAGCTGTTTTTT.

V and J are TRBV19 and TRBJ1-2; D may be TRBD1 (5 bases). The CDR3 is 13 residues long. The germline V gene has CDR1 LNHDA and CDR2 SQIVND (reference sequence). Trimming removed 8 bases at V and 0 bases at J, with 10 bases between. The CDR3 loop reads CASATEANYGYTF. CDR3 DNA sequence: TGTGCCAGTGCGACAGAAGCTAACTATGGCTACACCTTC. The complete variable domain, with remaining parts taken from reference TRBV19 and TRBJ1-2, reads DGGITQSPKYLFRKEGQNVTLSCEQNLNHDAMYWYRQDPGQGLRLIYYSQIVNDFQKGDIAEGYSVSREKKESFPLTVTSAQKNPTAFYLCASATEANYGYTFGSGTRLTVV.

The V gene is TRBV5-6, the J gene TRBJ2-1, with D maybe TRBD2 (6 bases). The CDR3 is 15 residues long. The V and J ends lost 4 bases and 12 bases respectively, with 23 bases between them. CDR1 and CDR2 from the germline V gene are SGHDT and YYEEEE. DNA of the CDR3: TGTGCCAGCAGCACGCCCCGGGGGTTCAAAAGCGGGCAGTTCTTC. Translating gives CASSTPRGFKSGQFF.

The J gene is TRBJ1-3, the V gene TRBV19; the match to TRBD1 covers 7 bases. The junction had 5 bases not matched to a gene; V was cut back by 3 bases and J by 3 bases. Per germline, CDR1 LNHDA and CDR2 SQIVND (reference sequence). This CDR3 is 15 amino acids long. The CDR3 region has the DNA TGTGCCAGTAGTATCTACAGGGGAGGTGGAAACACCATATATTTT. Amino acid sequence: CASSIYRGGGNTIYF.

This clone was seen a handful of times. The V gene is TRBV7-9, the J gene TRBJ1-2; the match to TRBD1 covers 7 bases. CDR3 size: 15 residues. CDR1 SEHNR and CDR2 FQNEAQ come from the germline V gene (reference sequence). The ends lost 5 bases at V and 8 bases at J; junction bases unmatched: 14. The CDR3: CASSHGAGGRLGYTF. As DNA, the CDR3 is TGTGCCAGCAGCCACGGGGCAGGGGGACGTTTAGGCTACACCTTC.

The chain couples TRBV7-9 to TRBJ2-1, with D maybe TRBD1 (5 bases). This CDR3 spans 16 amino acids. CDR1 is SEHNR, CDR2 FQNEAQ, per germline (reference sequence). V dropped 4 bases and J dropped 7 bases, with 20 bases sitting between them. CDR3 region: CASSSERGKGRNEQFF. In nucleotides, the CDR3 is TGTGCCAGCAGCTCCGAAAGGGGAAAAGGTAGGAATGAGCAGTTCTTC.

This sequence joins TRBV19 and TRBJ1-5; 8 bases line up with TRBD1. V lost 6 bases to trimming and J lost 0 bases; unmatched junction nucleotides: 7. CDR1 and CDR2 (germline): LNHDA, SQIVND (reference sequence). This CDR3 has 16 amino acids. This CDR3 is CASRRTGRNSNQPQHF. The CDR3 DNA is TGTGCCAGTAGGAGGACAGGGCGAAATAGCAATCAGCCCCAGCATTTT.

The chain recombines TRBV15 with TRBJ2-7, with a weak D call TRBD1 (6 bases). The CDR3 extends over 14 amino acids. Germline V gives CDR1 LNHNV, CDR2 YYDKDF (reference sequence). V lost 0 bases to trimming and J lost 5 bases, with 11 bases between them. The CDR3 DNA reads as TGTGCCACCAGCAGAGATGGCAGGGGCGACGAGCAGTACTTC. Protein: CATSRDGRGDEQYF.

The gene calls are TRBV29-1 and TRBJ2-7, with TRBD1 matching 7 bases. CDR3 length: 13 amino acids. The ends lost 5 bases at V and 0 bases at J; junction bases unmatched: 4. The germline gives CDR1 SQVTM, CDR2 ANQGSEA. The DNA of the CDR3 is TGCAGCGTTTGGGACAGACACTCCTACGAGCAGTACTTC. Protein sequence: CSVWDRHSYEQYF.

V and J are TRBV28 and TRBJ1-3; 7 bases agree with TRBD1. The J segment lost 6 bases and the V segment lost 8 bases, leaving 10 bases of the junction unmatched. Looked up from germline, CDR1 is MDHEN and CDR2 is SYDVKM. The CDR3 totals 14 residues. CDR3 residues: CASLHPGQANTIYF. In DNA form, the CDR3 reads TGTGCCAGCTTGCACCCCGGACAGGCAAACACCATATATTTT.

The CDR3 loop is CASSLVDRASSYEQYF. The CDR3 DNA reads TGTGCCAGCAGCTTAGTCGACAGGGCGAGCTCCTACGAGCAGTACTTC. The J gene is TRBJ2-7, the V gene TRBV7-2, with TRBD1 matching 7 bases. Germline V CDR1 and CDR2: SGHTA, FQGNSA. This CDR3 region has 16 residues. After removal of 1 base from V and 0 bases from J, the junction contained 6 bases not matched to a gene.

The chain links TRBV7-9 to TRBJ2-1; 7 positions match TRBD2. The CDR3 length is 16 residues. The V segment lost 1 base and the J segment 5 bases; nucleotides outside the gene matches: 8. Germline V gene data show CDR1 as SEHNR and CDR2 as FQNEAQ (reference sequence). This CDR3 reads CASSLVVLADNNEQFF. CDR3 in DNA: TGTGCCAGCAGCTTAGTTGTTCTAGCGGACAACAATGAGCAGTTCTTC. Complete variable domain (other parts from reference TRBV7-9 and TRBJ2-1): DTGVSQNPRHKITKRGQNVTFRCDPISEHNRLYWYRQTLGQGPEFLTYFQNEAQLEKSRLLSDRFSAERPKGSFSTLEIQRTEQGDSAMYLCASSLVVLADNNEQFFGPGTRLTVL.

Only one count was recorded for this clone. The DNA of the CDR3 is TGTGCCAGCAGCAAAAGTGGGACATCCTTGTGGGGGGGCTACACCTTC. This translates into CASSKSGTSLWGGYTF. This chain connects TRBV21-1 to TRBJ1-2; the DNA was not used to check the table's D call, TRBD1. TRBV21-1 is given as a pseudogene. The CDR3 runs to 16 residues.

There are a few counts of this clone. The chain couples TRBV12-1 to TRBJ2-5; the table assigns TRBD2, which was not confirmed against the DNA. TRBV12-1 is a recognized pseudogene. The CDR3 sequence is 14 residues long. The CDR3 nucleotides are TGTGCCAGCAGCTTTAGGAGGGACCAAGAGACCCAGTACTTC. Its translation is CASSFRRDQETQYF.